The rows below give T cell receptor beta chains drawn from one sample of a study of radiotherapy plus CTLA-4 blockade in lung cancer. Sequencing was performed with immunoSEQ multiplex PCR; in TCRdb, only in-frame clones are kept and a portion is missing. The sample has fewer than 100,000 clones, 84% seen once; the top ten hold around 0.72%. Sequenced here: peripheral blood, sampled from a patient treated with radiotherapy plus ipilimumab. Every receptor here comes from a human donor with non-small cell lung cancer who had stable disease on radiotherapy plus ipilimumab. Both conserved end residues are part of each CDR3.

V	J	CDR3
TRBV10-1	TRBJ2-1	CASSDPSGSSYNEQFF
TRBV7-2	TRBJ2-2	CASSVLRRTSGELFF
TRBV28	TRBJ1-6	CASSLSGRNSPLHF
TRBV4-2	TRBJ2-3	CASSGGSTDTQYF
TRBV19	TRBJ1-4	CASCNQGESEKLFF
TRBV9	TRBJ2-1	CASSGVAGVAGEQFF
TRBV9	TRBJ2-5	CASSSGLAGETQYF
TRBV27	TRBJ2-7	CASSTSYEQYF
TRBV28	TRBJ1-1	CASSLPLGQGGFTEAFF
TRBV28	TRBJ2-5	CASSSIDTLETQYF
TRBV6-5	TRBJ1-5	CASIEQGRSNQPQHF
TRBV5-6	TRBJ1-1	CASSFFLRPGQFMNTEAFF
TRBV6-5	TRBJ2-5	CASRGTTGGETQYF
TRBV11-3	TRBJ2-7	CASSLGTGSSYEQYF
TRBV28	TRBJ2-5	CASSLWRRSQETQYF
TRBV29-1	TRBJ1-3	CSVHLTGVDSGNTIYF
TRBV19	TRBJ1-4	CASGNGRPTNEKLFF
TRBV7-3	TRBJ2-2	CASSPAGQANTGELFF
TRBV9	TRBJ1-5	CASSVDGGHQPQHF
TRBV9	TRBJ2-3	CASSVATRATDTQYF
TRBV2	TRBJ1-6	CASKLDRARASPLHF
TRBV5-1	TRBJ1-1	CASSARGRTNTEAFF
TRBV4-2	TRBJ2-2	CASSGTGLGAGELFF
TRBV5-5	TRBJ2-1	CASSSRQGTGSYNEQFF
TRBV6-4	TRBJ2-1	CASSDTSASYNEQFF
TRBV6-1	TRBJ1-1	CASSDKGGSLF
TRBV7-9	TRBJ2-5	CASSLKGQETQYF
TRBV7-6	TRBJ2-1	CASSDGSSYNEQFF